This TCR beta chain was profiled in a study of PD-L1 blockade in urothelial cancer. Across the study: Anywhere from 0 to 3 prior chemotherapy regimens had been received by patients.

Sequencing used immunoSEQ multiplex PCR; TCRdb keeps in-frame clones, though not all of them. Of 70,000 to 85,000 clones listed, around 80% are singletons. This CDR3 contains 11 residues. V lost 4 bases and J 6 bases, leaving 5 bases between the germline ends. The V gene's germline CDR1 is SGHRS and CDR2 YFSETQ. The chain couples TRBV5-1 to TRBJ2-4; no clear D. Sequencing used PBMCs, obtained around atezolizumab (anti-PD-L1) treatment. The sequence was obtained from a man aged 65 to 85 with urothelial cancer. For the CDR3, the DNA is TGCGCCAGCAGCAACGGAAACATTCAGTACTTC. It is translated as CASSNGNIQYF. The whole variable domain, remainder taken from reference TRBV5-1 and TRBJ2-4, is KAGVTQTPRYLIKTRGQQVTLSCSPISGHRSVSWYQQTPGQGLQFLFEYFSETQRNKGNFPGRFSGRQFSNSRSEMNVSTLELGDSALYLCASSNGNIQYFGAGTRLSVL.